This TCR beta chain was retrieved from a study of CD8+CD57+ T cells in acquired aplastic anemia. The overall study: Sorted CD4+ and CD8+ cells gave an average of around 3 ug of DNA.

This clonotype was picked up many times. What it binds is unknown. V dropped 2 bases and J dropped 4 bases, with 9 bases sitting between them. Germline CDR1 reads SNHLY; CDR2 reads FYNNEI. The CDR3 is made up of 15 amino acids. Flow cytometry had shown expanded CD8+CD57+ cells in the patients chosen for sequencing. Patients were therapy-naive when their blood was sampled. General study findings and limits: Around 27 sequences, all CD8+ CDR3, were shared between patients and controls.

Investigators profiled TCR beta VDJ and CDR3 from genomic DNA template. TCRdb re-called the reads through MiXCR, storing one row per CDR3 protein. This table has approximately 80,000 distinct CDR3 sequences, less than 85% appearing once. Sequencing input: sorted CD4+, CD8+, or CD8+CD57+ T cells (not recorded which) from PBMCs. This clonotype was sampled from a human donor with aplastic anemia. The genes are TRBV2 and TRBJ2-6, with D tentatively TRBD1 or TRBD2 (5 bases each). CDR3 bases: TGTGCCAGCAGTGAACCGGGGCAAGGGGCCAACGTCCTGACTTTC. This sequence encodes CASSEPGQGANVLTF.